This T cell receptor beta chain was identified during a study of blood T cells in healthy people across ages. General observations from the study: Higher diversity and more naive CD4+ cells were features of long-lived donors, compared to aged donors. As age increased, TCR beta diversity per million T cells fell in a roughly linear fashion.

This clonotype came up many times. The antigen is undetermined. At one of its ends the junction is not consistent with the germline gene, which may arise from a read error. Next came a second PCR, run for about 7 to 12 cycles, which used a sample-barcoded 5' primer along with a J-beta primer mix. TCRdb used MiXCR to reprocess the 5' RACE reads, holding one entry per CDR3 protein. In the table there are roughly 500,000 distinct CDR3 sequences, about 26% of which are singletons. The CDR3 has 14 residues. CDR1 is SGHRS and CDR2 is YFSETQ in the germline V gene. The V gene is TRBV5-1, the J gene TRBJ2-5; a possible D gene is TRBD2 (5 bases). Sequenced sample: blood. This TCR was recovered from a woman between 70 and 85 years old in good health. The CDR3 DNA is TGTGCCAGCAGTCCGCGAGGGCCCCAGGAGACCCAGTACTTC. It specifies CASSPRGPQETQYF.